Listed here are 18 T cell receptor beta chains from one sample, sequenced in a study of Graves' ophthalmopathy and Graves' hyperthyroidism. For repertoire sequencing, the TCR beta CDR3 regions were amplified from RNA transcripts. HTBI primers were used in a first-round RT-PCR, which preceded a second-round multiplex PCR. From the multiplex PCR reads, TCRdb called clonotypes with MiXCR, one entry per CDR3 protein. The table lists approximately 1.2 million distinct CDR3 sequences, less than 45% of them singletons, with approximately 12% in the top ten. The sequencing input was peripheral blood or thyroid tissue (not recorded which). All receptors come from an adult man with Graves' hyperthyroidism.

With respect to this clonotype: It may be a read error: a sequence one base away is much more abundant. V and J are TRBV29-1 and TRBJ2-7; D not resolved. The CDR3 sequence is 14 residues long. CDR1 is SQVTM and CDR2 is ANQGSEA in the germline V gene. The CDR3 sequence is CSVELSTHPYEQHF. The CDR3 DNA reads TGCAGCGTTGAACTGTCGACACACCCCTACGAGCAGCACTTC.

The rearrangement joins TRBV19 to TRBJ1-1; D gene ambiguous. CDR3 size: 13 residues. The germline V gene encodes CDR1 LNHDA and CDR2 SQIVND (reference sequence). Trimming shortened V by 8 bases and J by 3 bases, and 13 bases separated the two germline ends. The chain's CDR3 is CASFSRRHTEAFF. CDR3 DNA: TGTGCCAGTTTCTCAAGACGTCACACTGAAGCTTTCTTT.

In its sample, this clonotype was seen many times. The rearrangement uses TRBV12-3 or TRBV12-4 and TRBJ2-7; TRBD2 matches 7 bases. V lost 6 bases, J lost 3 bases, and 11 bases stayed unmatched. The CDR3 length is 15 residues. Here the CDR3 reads CASRPPGGSRYEQYF. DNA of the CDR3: TGTGCCAGCAGACCCCCTGGCGGGAGTCGCTACGAGCAGTACTTC.

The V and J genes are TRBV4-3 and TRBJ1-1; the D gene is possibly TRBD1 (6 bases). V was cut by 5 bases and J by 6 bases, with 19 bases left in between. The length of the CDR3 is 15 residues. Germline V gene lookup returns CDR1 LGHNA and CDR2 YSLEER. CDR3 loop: CASSSPGPGGPEAFF. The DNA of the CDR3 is TGCGCCAGCAGCTCTCCGGGCCCGGGGGGCCCTGAAGCTTTCTTT.

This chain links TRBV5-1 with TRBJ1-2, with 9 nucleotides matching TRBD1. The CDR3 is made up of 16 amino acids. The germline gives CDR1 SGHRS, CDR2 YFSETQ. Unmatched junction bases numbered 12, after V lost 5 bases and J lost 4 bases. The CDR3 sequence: CASRYRGLMNLYGYTF. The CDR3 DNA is TGCGCCAGCAGATACAGGGGGCTCATGAACCTCTATGGCTACACCTTC.

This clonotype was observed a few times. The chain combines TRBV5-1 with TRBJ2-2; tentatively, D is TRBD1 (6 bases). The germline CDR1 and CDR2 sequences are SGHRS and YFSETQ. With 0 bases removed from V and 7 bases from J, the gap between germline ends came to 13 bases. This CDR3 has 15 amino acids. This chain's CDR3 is CASSLDSRRGGELFF. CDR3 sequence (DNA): TGCGCCAGCAGCTTGGACTCGCGCAGGGGCGGGGAGCTGTTTTTT. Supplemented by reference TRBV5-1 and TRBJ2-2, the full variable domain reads KAGVTQTPRYLIKTRGQQVTLSCSPISGHRSVSWYQQTPGQGLQFLFEYFSETQRNKGNFPGRFSGRQFSNSRSEMNVSTLELGDSALYLCASSLDSRRGGELFFGEGSRLTVL.

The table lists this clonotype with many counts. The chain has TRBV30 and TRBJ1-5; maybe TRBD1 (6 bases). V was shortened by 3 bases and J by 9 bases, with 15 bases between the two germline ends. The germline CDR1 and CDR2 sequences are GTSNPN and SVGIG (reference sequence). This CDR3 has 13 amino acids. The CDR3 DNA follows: TGTGCCTGGAGGAACAGGGCCATGGGGCCCCAGCATTTT. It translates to CAWRNRAMGPQHF.

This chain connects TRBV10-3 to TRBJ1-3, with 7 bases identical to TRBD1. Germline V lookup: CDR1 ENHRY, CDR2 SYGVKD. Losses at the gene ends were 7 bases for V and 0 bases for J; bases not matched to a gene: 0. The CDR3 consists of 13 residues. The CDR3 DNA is TGTGCCATCACAGGGGGCTCTGGAAACACCATATATTTT. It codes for CAITGGSGNTIYF.

DNA for the CDR3: TGCGCCAGCAGCCAATTAGAACGACAGGGAGCTGAAAAACTGTTTTTT. It yields the protein CASSQLERQGAEKLFF. The J gene is TRBJ1-4, the V gene TRBV4-3; TRBD1 matches at 7 bases. Trimming at V came to 2 bases and at J to 7 bases, leaving 10 bases not matched to a gene. From germline, CDR1 is LGHNA and CDR2 YSLEER. There are 16 residues in the CDR3.

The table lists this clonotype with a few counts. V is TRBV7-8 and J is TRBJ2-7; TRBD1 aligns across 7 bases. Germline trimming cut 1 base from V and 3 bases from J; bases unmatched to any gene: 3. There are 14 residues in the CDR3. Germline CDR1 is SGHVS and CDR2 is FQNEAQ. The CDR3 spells CASSLEDRFYEQYF. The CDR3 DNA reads TGTGCCAGCAGCTTAGAGGACAGGTTCTACGAGCAGTACTTC.

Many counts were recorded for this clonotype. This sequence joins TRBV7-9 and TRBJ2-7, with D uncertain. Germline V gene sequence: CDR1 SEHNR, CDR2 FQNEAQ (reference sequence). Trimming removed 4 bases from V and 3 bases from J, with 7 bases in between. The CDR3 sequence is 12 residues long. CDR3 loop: CASSSRGYEQYF. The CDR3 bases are TGTGCCAGCAGCTCCCGCGGCTACGAGCAGTACTTC.

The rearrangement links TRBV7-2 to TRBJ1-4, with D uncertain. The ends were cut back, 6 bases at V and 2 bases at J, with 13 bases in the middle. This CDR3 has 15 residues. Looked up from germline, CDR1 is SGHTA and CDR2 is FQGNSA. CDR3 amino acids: CASRIREGTNEKLFF. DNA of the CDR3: TGTGCCAGCAGGATAAGGGAAGGGACTAATGAAAAACTGTTTTTT.

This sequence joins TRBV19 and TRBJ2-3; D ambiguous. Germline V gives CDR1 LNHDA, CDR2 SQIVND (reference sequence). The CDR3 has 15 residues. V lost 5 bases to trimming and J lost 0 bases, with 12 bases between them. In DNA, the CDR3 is TGTGCCAGTAGTCTAAGACAAGCTAGCACAGATACGCAGTATTTT. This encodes CASSLRQASTDTQYF.

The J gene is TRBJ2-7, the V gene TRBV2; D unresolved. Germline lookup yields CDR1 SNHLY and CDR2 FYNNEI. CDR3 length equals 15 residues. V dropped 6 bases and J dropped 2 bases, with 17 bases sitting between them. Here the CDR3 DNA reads TGTGCCAGCAGCAGGTACGGGTCTAACCCCTACGAGCAGTACTTC. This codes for CASSRYGSNPYEQYF.

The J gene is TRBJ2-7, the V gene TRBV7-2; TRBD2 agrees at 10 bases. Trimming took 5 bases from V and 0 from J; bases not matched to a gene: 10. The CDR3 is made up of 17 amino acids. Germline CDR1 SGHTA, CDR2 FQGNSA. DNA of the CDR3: TGTGCCAGCAGCCCACCGGGGCTAGCGGGAGTCTCCTACGAGCAGTACTTC. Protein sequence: CASSPPGLAGVSYEQYF.

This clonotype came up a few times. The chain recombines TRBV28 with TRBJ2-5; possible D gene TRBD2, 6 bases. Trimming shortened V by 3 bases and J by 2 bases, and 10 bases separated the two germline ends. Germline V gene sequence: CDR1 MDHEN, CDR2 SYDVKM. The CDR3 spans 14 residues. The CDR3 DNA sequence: TGTGCCAGCAGTTTTCACGGGACTCAAGAGACCCAGTACTTC. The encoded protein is CASSFHGTQETQYF.

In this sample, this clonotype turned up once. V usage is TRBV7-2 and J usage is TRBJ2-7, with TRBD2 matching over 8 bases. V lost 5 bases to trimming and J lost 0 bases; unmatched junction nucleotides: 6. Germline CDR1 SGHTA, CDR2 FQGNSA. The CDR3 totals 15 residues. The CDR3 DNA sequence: TGTGCCAGCAGCCCACTAGCGGAGCCCTCCTACGAGCAGTACTTC. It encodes CASSPLAEPSYEQYF.

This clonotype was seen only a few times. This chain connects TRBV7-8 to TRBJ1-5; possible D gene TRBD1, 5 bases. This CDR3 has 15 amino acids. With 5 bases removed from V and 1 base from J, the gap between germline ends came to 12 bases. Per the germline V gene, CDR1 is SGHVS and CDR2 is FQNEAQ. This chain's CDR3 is CASSRMGDSNQPQHF. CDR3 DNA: TGTGCCAGCAGCCGTATGGGGGACAGCAATCAGCCCCAGCATTTT.